The 23 T cell receptor beta chains below come from one sample, sequenced in a study of early T cells in non-severe SARS-CoV-2 infection. TCRdb redid the calling of the 5' RACE reads with MiXCR, one entry per CDR3 protein. The sample records approximately 67,000 distinct CDR3 sequences, more than 9% being singletons. The material sequenced was whole blood. Receptors were obtained from an adult who was a healthcare worker with PCR-confirmed SARS-CoV-2 infection or an uninfected control (not recorded which).

The chain joins TRBV27 to TRBJ1-2; 7 bases fit TRBD1. The CDR3 has 14 amino acids. Per germline, CDR1 MNHEY and CDR2 SMNVEV (reference sequence). Unmatched junction bases numbered 11, after V lost 5 bases and J lost 8 bases. CDR3 loop: CASSPDRVAYGYTF. CDR3 coding DNA: TGTGCCAGCAGTCCCGACAGGGTAGCCTACGGCTACACCTTC.

The chain employs TRBV6-5 and TRBJ2-7; 7 nucleotides align to TRBD1. The CDR3 loop spans 13 amino acids. The germline CDR1 and CDR2 sequences are MNHEY and SVGAGI. V gave up 4 bases and J gave up 5 bases; unmatched junction bases: 5. The CDR3: CASSSMTGNEQYF. The CDR3 region has the DNA TGTGCCAGCAGTTCTATGACAGGGAACGAGCAGTACTTC.

This clonotype has a count of ten or more. This chain uses TRBV6-1 with TRBJ1-1, with D uncertain. This CDR3 is built from 15 residues. Germline loops: CDR1 MNHNS, CDR2 SASEGT. Trimming took off 3 bases at V and 6 bases at J, with 17 bases between the two ends. The DNA for the CDR3 is TGTGCCAGCAGTGACGGGGAGGGCGCGGTGGCTGAAGCTTTCTTT. Its protein product is CASSDGEGAVAEAFF.

V gene TRBV3-1 combines with J gene TRBJ2-1, with D tentatively TRBD2 (7 bases). The CDR3 contains 16 residues. Germline loops: CDR1 LGHDT, CDR2 YNNKEL (reference sequence). V lost 3 bases to trimming and J lost 3 bases, with 15 bases between them. This chain's CDR3 is CASSQFSGGDYNEQFF. The CDR3 coding sequence is TGTGCCAGCAGCCAGTTTTCGGGGGGCGACTACAATGAGCAGTTCTTC.

This clonotype was seen ten or more times. The gene calls are TRBV6-6 and TRBJ2-7; D is ambiguous. The germline CDR1 and CDR2 sequences are MNHNY and SVGAGI (reference sequence). The V and J ends lost 0 bases and 1 base respectively, with 4 bases between them. The length of the CDR3 is 13 residues. CDR3 nucleotide sequence: TGTGCCAGCAGTTACTCGGCGTCCTACGAGCAGTACTTC. As protein: CASSYSASYEQYF.

This clonotype was counted many times. The V and J genes are TRBV5-1 and TRBJ2-1; 8 bases align to TRBD2. Germline assignment: CDR1 SGHRS and CDR2 YFSETQ. V was pared by 0 bases and J by 13 bases, with 12 bases of the junction left unmatched. The CDR3 is made up of 15 amino acids. The CDR3, as DNA: TGCGCCAGCAGCTTGGGCTGGGCGGGAGGCGCTCGTCAGTTCTTC. Translation: CASSLGWAGGARQFF.

This clonotype was recorded many times. The CDR3 here is CASSRGTSADTQYF. In DNA, the CDR3 is TGTGCCAGCAGCCGCGGGACTAGCGCAGATACGCAGTATTTT. The chain recombines TRBV7-6 with TRBJ2-3; TRBD2 matches 10 bases. There are 14 residues in the CDR3. Per the germline V gene, CDR1 is SGHVS and CDR2 is FNYEAQ. The J segment lost 4 bases and the V segment lost 5 bases, leaving 3 bases of the junction unmatched. Filled out from reference TRBV7-6 and TRBJ2-3, the complete variable domain reads GAGVSQSPRYKVTKRGQDVALRCDPISGHVSLYWYRQALGQGPEFLTYFNYEAQQDKSGLPNDRFSAERPEGSISTLTIQRTEQRDSAMYRCASSRGTSADTQYFGPGTRLTVL.

This clonotype was observed at least ten times. The rearrangement uses TRBV14 and TRBJ1-6, with TRBD1 identical over 12 bases. CDR1 is SGHDN, CDR2 FVKESK, per germline. V lost 2 bases to trimming and J lost 0 bases; unmatched junction nucleotides: 11. The length of the CDR3 is 21 residues. The DNA for the CDR3 is TGTGCCAGCAGCCAAATGACCGGGACAGGGGGCCCTAGCTCCTATAATTCACCCCTCCACTTT. Protein: CASSQMTGTGGPSSYNSPLHF.

The chain has TRBV30 and TRBJ2-3; 10 nucleotides line up with TRBD2. V gave up 2 bases and J gave up 3 bases; unmatched junction bases: 11. Germline-derived CDR1 and CDR2 are GTSNPN and SVGIG (reference sequence). The CDR3 is 17 amino acids. The CDR3 loop is CAWSPIAGGGKTDTQYF. The CDR3 bases are TGTGCCTGGAGTCCAATAGCGGGGGGCGGGAAAACAGATACGCAGTATTTT.

This clonotype was picked up many times. The genes are TRBV7-9 and TRBJ1-4; maybe TRBD1 (6 bases). The CDR3 runs to 14 residues. From germline, CDR1 is SEHNR and CDR2 FQNEAQ (reference sequence). Trimming stripped 2 bases from V and 5 bases from J, with 9 bases between. CDR3 in DNA: TGTGCCAGCAGCTTAACGAGGGGGAATGAAAAACTGTTTTTT. This gives the protein CASSLTRGNEKLFF.

This clonotype was observed many times. This chain uses TRBV27 with TRBJ2-7; the D gene is possibly TRBD2 (6 bases). The CDR3 extends over 13 amino acids. Germline V lookup: CDR1 MNHEY, CDR2 SMNVEV (reference sequence). Trimming removed 3 bases from V and 0 bases from J, with 6 bases in between. The DNA for the CDR3 is TGTGCCAGCAGTTTGGGGGGCTCCTACGAGCAGTACTTC. This codes for CASSLGGSYEQYF.

This clonotype was seen more than once but under ten times. The chain uses TRBV20-1 and TRBJ1-5; a weak D match, TRBD1 (6 bases). With 4 bases removed from V and 3 bases from J, the gap between germline ends came to 13 bases. Germline V gene lookup returns CDR1 DFQATT and CDR2 SNEGSKA (reference sequence). The CDR3 is 14 amino acids. CDR3 amino acids: CSATWDTTNQPQHF. DNA of the CDR3: TGCAGTGCTACTTGGGACACCACCAATCAGCCCCAGCATTTT.

This clonotype was detected many times. The rearrangement links TRBV14 to TRBJ1-5; 9 nucleotides match TRBD1. V was clipped by 5 bases and J by 7 bases; unmatched bases: 6. This CDR3 spans 14 amino acids. Germline assignment: CDR1 SGHDN and CDR2 FVKESK. The CDR3 bases are TGTGCCAGCAGCTTTACAGGGGGCGGACAGCCCCAGCATTTT. Amino acids: CASSFTGGGQPQHF.

This clonotype showed up many times. CDR3 protein: CASSAGQAYEQYF. CDR3 DNA: TGTGCCAGCAGTGCCGGACAGGCCTACGAGCAGTACTTC. This rearrangement joins TRBV27 to TRBJ2-7; 7 positions match TRBD1. Germline V gene data show CDR1 as MNHEY and CDR2 as SMNVEV (reference sequence). V shed 5 bases and J 2 bases; nucleotides not matched to a gene: 3. The CDR3 has 13 residues.

The sample holds a few counts of this clonotype. This chain links TRBV28 with TRBJ2-7; D is ambiguous. Germline CDR1 MDHEN, CDR2 SYDVKM. Trimming left V 2 bases short and J 2 bases short, with 10 bases between. The CDR3 spans 14 residues. The CDR3 loop is CASSLVQLPYEQYF. In DNA form, the CDR3 reads TGTGCCAGCAGTTTAGTACAACTCCCCTACGAGCAGTACTTC.

This rearrangement joins TRBV12-3 or TRBV12-4 to TRBJ2-5; TRBD1 matches at 8 bases. The CDR3 loop spans 15 amino acids. V was pared by 1 base and J by 4 bases, with 5 bases of the junction left unmatched. This CDR3 reads CASSLGAGGPETQYF. The DNA of the CDR3 is TGTGCCAGCAGTTTAGGGGCAGGGGGCCCAGAGACCCAGTACTTC.

The chain recombines TRBV10-2 with TRBJ1-1; TRBD1 aligns across 10 bases. J gave up 4 bases and V 5 bases, and 1 base lay outside the gene matches. The CDR3 length is 13 residues. Per the germline V gene, CDR1 is WSHSY and CDR2 is SAAADI. The CDR3, as DNA: TGCGCCAGCAGTTGGGACAGGGGCACTGAAGCTTTCTTT. It encodes CASSWDRGTEAFF.

The chain uses TRBV18 and TRBJ1-1; 9 bases match TRBD1. The CDR3 runs 13 residues. CDR1 KGHSH and CDR2 LQKENI come from the germline V gene. V lost 3 bases and J lost 6; bases outside the gene matches: 2. CDR3 bases: TGTGCCAGCTCACCGGACAGGGGCTCTGAAGCTTTCTTT. Protein: CASSPDRGSEAFF.

This clonotype was picked up a small number of times. The rearrangement links TRBV19 to TRBJ2-3; 12 positions match TRBD2. CDR1 and CDR2 from the germline V gene are LNHDA and SQIVND (reference sequence). The CDR3 consists of 15 residues. The J segment lost 4 bases and the V segment lost 5 bases, leaving 4 bases of the junction unmatched. The CDR3 DNA sequence: TGTGCCAGTAGTCTACTAGCGGGGGGAGCAGATACGCAGTATTTT. Translated: CASSLLAGGADTQYF.

This clonotype came up many times. The chain links TRBV30 to TRBJ1-5; 7 bases align to TRBD1. V shed 5 bases, J shed 7 bases, and the junction held 8 bases outside the gene matches. CDR3 length: 13 amino acids. Germline lookup yields CDR1 GTSNPN and CDR2 SVGIG (reference sequence). The CDR3 region is CAWGTTGMQPQHF. In nucleotides, the CDR3 is TGTGCCTGGGGAACGACAGGGATGCAGCCCCAGCATTTT.

This clonotype has at least ten counts. This chain connects TRBV5-1 to TRBJ2-2, with D perhaps being TRBD1 or TRBD2 (5 bases each). Trimming took off 3 bases at V and 5 bases at J, with 14 bases between the two ends. Germline CDR1 and CDR2: SGHRS and YFSETQ. This CDR3 is built from 15 residues. The CDR3 sequence: CASSSGTLGTGELFF. The DNA of the CDR3 is TGCGCCAGCAGCTCCGGGACCCTGGGGACCGGGGAGCTGTTTTTT.

This clonotype was recorded many times. The chain is built from TRBV18 and TRBJ1-6; the D gene is possibly TRBD1 (5 bases). The V gene lost 2 bases and the J gene lost 8 bases, with 7 bases spanning the gap. The germline V gene encodes CDR1 KGHSH and CDR2 LQKENI. The CDR3 runs to 13 residues. The CDR3 is CASSPTTDSPLHF. In nucleotides, the CDR3 is TGTGCCAGCTCACCAACGACAGATTCACCCCTCCACTTT.

This clonotype appeared a few times. V and J are TRBV6-4 and TRBJ2-3, with 8 nucleotides matching TRBD1. CDR3 length: 14 amino acids. The germline gives CDR1 MRHNA, CDR2 SNTAGT. V dropped 3 bases and J dropped 1; count of bases not matched to a gene: 0. The DNA of the CDR3 is TGTGCCAGCAGTGAACAGGGGGGCACAGATACGCAGTATTTT. It is translated as CASSEQGGTDTQYF.